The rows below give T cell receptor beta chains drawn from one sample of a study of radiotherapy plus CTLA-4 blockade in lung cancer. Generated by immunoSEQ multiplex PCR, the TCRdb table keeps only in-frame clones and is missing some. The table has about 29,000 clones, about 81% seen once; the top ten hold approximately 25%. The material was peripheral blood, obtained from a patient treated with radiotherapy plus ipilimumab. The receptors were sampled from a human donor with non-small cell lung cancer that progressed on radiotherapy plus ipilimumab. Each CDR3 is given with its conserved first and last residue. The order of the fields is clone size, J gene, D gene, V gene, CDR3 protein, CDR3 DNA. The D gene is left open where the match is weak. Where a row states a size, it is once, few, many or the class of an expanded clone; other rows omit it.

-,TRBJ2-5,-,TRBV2,CASNPFQETQYF,TGTGCCAGCAATCCGTTCCAAGAGACCCAGTACTTC
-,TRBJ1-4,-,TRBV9,CASSVRGEVDEKLFF,TGTGCCAGCAGCGTGCGAGGGGAGGTAGACGAAAAACTGTTTTTT
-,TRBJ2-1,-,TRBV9,CASSVGGSEGEQFF,TGTGCCAGCAGCGTAGGAGGTAGCGAAGGTGAGCAGTTCTTC
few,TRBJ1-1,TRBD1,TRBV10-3,CAITRRGGRDTEAFF,TGTGCCATCACCCGGCGAGGGGGCCGAGACACTGAAGCTTTCTTT
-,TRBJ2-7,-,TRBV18,CASSRVDRSEQYF,TGTGCCAGCTCACGAGTCGACAGGAGCGAGCAGTACTTC
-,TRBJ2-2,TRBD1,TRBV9,CASSLGQGRTGELFF,TGTGCCAGCAGCTTAGGACAGGGGAGGACCGGGGAGCTGTTTTTT
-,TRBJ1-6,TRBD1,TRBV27,CASSPRTGGSYNSPLHF,TGTGCCAGCAGTCCGCGGACAGGGGGCTCCTATAATTCACCCCTCCACTTT
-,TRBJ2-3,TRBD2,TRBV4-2,CASGPRERGADTQYF,TGTGCCAGCGGTCCCCGGGAGCGGGGCGCAGATACGCAGTATTTT
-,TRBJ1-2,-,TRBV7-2,CASSLAGAARGYTF,TGTGCCAGCAGCTTAGCGGGGGCGGCGCGGGGCTACACCTTC
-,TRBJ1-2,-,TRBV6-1,CASSEIHRRAYGYTF,TGTGCCAGCAGTGAAATCCACAGGAGAGCCTATGGCTACACCTTC
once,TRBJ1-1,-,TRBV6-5,CASRTGMNTEAFF,TGTGCCAGCAGAACAGGGATGAACACTGAAGCTTTCTTT
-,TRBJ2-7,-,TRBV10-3,CAISGQEDEQYF,TGTGCCATCAGTGGACAGGAGGACGAGCAGTACTTC
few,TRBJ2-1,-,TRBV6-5,CASSYSAGPREQFF,TGTGCCAGCAGTTACTCGGCGGGGCCTCGGGAGCAGTTCTTC
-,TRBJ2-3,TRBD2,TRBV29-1,CSGEGARGGVDTQYF,TGCAGCGGGGAGGGAGCGCGGGGGGGGGTCGATACGCAGTATTTT
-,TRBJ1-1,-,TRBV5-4,CASISPGTEAFF,TGTGCCAGCATCTCCCCGGGCACTGAAGCTTTCTTT
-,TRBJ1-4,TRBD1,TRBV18,CASSPATGGTNEKLFF,TGTGCCAGCTCACCAGCTACAGGGGGTACTAATGAAAAACTGTTTTTT
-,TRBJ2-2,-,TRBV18,CASSPLVRGANTGELFF,TGTGCCAGCTCACCACTGGTCCGGGGGGCTAACACCGGGGAGCTGTTTTTT
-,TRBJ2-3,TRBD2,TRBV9,CASKREGGGTDTQYF,TGTGCCAGCAAGCGGGAGGGCGGGGGCACAGATACGCAGTATTTT
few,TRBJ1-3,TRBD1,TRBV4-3,CASSQDQGGAGGNTIYF,TGCGCCAGCAGCCAAGATCAGGGGGGCGCAGGGGGAAACACCATATATTTT
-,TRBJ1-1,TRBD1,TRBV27,CASSRQGPNTEAFF,TGTGCCAGCAGTCGACAGGGACCGAACACTGAAGCTTTCTTT
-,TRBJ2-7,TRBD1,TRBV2,CASRGTGGAGEQYF,TGTGCCAGCAGAGGGACAGGGGGCGCCGGGGAGCAGTACTTC
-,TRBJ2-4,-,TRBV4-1,CASSHPVAKNIQYF,TGCGCCAGCAGCCACCCAGTAGCCAAAAACATTCAGTACTTC
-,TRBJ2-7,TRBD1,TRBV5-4,CASSLSGTGREQYF,TGTGCCAGCAGCTTGTCCGGGACAGGGCGCGAGCAGTACTTC
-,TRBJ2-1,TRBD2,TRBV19,CASSMAGGGPINEQFF,TGTGCCAGTAGTATGGCCGGGGGAGGGCCAATCAATGAGCAGTTCTTC
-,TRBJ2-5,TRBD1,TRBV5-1,CASSPTGDETQYF,TGCGCCAGCAGCCCCACAGGGGACGAGACCCAGTACTTC
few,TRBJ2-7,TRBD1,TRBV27,CASSLGTGVSHEQYF,TGTGCCAGCAGTCTAGGGACAGGGGTTTCCCACGAGCAGTACTTC